Listed below are T cell receptor beta chains from one sample, sequenced in a study of cytomegalovirus exposure and HLA in healthy donors. Using immunoSEQ multiplex PCR, the repertoire was profiled, and TCRdb retains in-frame clones only, with some absent. The sample lists some 170,000 clones; around nine tenths were seen once. The source material was PBMCs. All receptors come from a young man in good health and CMV-seropositive. Both conserved end residues are part of each CDR3. The order of the fields is D gene, J gene, V gene, clone size, CDR3 protein, CDR3 DNA. The D gene is left open where the match is weak. Rows give clone size only sometimes, using once, few, many, or a class for an expanded clone.

NA TRBJ2-2 TRBV15 NA CATSRDRLRVNTGELFF TGTGCCACCAGCAGAGATCGTCTCAGGGTGAACACCGGGGAGCTGTTTTTT
NA TRBJ2-7 TRBV4-2 NA CASSQEWSYEQYF TGTGCCAGCAGCCAAGAATGGAGCTACGAGCAGTACTTC
NA TRBJ2-3 TRBV6-4 many CASSPEAGTDTQYF TGTGCCAGCAGCCCCGAAGCCGGGACAGATACGCAGTATTTT
TRBD2 TRBJ2-1 TRBV2 NA CASTSREGAGNEQFF TGTGCCAGCACCTCAAGGGAGGGCGCAGGGAATGAGCAGTTCTTC
NA TRBJ1-5 TRBV18 few CASSPFPGLTNSNQPQHF TGTGCCAGCTCACCATTTCCAGGCCTGACGAATAGCAATCAGCCCCAGCATTTT
NA TRBJ2-2 TRBV4-1 NA CASSLGSRGNTGELFF TGCGCCAGCAGCCTGGGTAGCAGGGGGAACACCGGGGAGCTGTTTTTT
TRBD1 TRBJ1-6 TRBV25-1 NA CASSEQGAWNSPLHF TGTGCCAGCAGTGAGCAGGGGGCATGGAATTCACCCCTCCACTTT
NA TRBJ2-7 TRBV29-1 NA CSVAQGTYEQYF TGCAGCGTTGCTCAGGGGACCTACGAGCAGTACTTC
TRBD1 TRBJ2-3 TRBV12-5 NA CASGTGDTDTQYF TGTGCTAGTGGGACAGGGGACACAGATACGCAGTATTTT
TRBD1 TRBJ2-1 TRBV6-1 NA CASSGTGIEQFF TGTGCCAGCAGCGGGACAGGGATTGAGCAGTTCTTC
NA TRBJ1-1 TRBV7-2 NA CASSSRVRGGAEAFF TGTGCCAGCAGCTCCCGAGTACGGGGTGGAGCTGAAGCTTTCTTT
NA TRBJ2-7 TRBV9 NA CASSVGRNHIYEQYF TGTGCCAGCAGCGTAGGCCGAAATCACATCTACGAGCAGTACTTC
TRBD1 TRBJ1-1 TRBV19 NA CASSLTGAYTEAFF TGTGCCAGTAGTCTGACAGGGGCTTACACTGAAGCTTTCTTT
NA TRBJ2-5 TRBV27 NA CASSFRSQETQYF TGTGCCAGCAGTTTTAGGAGCCAAGAGACCCAGTACTTC